This T cell receptor beta chain was sequenced in a study of beta chain features in type 1 diabetes. Every isolated RNA sample was fully reverse transcribed, so sequencing captured expressed TCRB transcripts. Some clones are missing from TCRdb's copy, which holds only in-frame ones; the method was immunoSEQ multiplex PCR. The table has some 150,000 clones, more than 10% seen once. Notes on this clone: Antigen unknown.

Per the germline V gene, CDR1 is MNHEY and CDR2 is SVGAGI. This CDR3 spans 14 amino acids. V gave up 2 bases and J gave up 6 bases, with 13 bases separating them. Notes on the study in general: Moderately but significantly shorter TCRB CDR3s were found in Type 1 diabetes patients in all four CD4+ subsets.

The chain employs TRBV6-5 and TRBJ1-2; TRBD1 might be the D (5 bases). Sequenced input: central memory CD4+ T cells from blood. This clonotype was obtained from a young man with type 1 diabetes. The CDR3 sequence: CASSYGFGGHGYTF. The CDR3, as DNA: TGTGCCAGCAGTTACGGTTTTGGGGGACATGGCTACACCTTC.